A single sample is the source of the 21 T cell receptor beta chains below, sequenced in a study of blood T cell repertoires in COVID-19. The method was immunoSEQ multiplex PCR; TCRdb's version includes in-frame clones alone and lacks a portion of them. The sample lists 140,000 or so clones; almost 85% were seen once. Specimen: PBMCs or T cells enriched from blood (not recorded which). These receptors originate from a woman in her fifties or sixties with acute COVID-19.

CDR3 protein: CASSPGTGAFNYGYTF. The CDR3 bases are TGCGCCAGCAGTCCCGGGACAGGGGCCTTTAACTATGGCTACACCTTC. The chain has TRBV10-2 and TRBJ1-2; 10 bases map to TRBD1. V lost 5 bases and J lost 1; bases outside the gene matches: 7. There are 16 residues in the CDR3. Per germline, CDR1 WSHSY and CDR2 SAAADI.

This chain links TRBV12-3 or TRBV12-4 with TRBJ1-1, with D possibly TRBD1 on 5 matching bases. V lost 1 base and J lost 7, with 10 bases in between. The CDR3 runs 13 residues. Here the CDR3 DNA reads TGTGCCAGCAGTTTAGTACACACAGGTGAAGCTTTCTTT. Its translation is CASSLVHTGEAFF.

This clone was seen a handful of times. The chain's CDR3 is CASSATGTGRGAFF. The CDR3 DNA sequence: TGTGCCAGCAGCGCGACCGGGACAGGTCGGGGAGCTTTCTTT. J is TRBJ1-1 and V is TRBV3-1 (or the pseudogene TRBV3-2), with 8 bases aligning to TRBD1. The CDR3 runs to 14 residues. J was trimmed by 10 bases and V by 5 bases; bases with no gene match: 12. The germline V gene has CDR1 LGHDT and CDR2 YNNKEL (reference sequence).

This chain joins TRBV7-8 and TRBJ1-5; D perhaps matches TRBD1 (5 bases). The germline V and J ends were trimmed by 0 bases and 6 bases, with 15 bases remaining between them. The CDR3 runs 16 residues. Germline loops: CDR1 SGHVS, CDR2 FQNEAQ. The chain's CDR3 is CASSLASGGRGQPQHF. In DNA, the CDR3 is TGTGCCAGCAGCTTAGCGTCGGGGGGTCGGGGTCAGCCCCAGCATTTT. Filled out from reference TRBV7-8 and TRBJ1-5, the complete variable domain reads GAGVSQSPRYKVAKRGQDVALRCDPISGHVSLFWYQQALGQGPEFLTYFQNEAQLDKSGLPSDRFFAERPEGSVSTLKIQRTQQEDSAVYLCASSLASGGRGQPQHFGDGTRLSIL.

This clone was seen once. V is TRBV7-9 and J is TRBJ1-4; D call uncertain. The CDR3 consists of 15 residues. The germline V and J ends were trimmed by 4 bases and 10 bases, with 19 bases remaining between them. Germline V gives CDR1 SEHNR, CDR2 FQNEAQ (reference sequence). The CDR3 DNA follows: TGTGCCAGCAGCTACTACAGCGAATTTGGAGGAAAACTGTTTTTT. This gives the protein CASSYYSEFGGKLFF. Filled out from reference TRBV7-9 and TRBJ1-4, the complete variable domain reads DTGVSQNPRHKITKRGQNVTFRCDPISEHNRLYWYRQTLGQGPEFLTYFQNEAQLEKSRLLSDRFSAERPKGSFSTLEIQRTEQGDSAMYLCASSYYSEFGGKLFFGSGTQLSVL.

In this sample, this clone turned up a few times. The CDR3 DNA sequence: TGCGCCAGCAGTTTTAGCGGGAGGTTCAATGAGCAGTTCTTC. Its protein product is CASSFSGRFNEQFF. The chain links TRBV5-1 to TRBJ2-1; TRBD2 matches at 10 bases. Per germline, CDR1 SGHRS and CDR2 YFSETQ. The length of the CDR3 is 14 residues. Trimming took 5 bases from V and 6 from J; bases not matched to a gene: 5. The whole variable domain, filled in from reference TRBV5-1 and TRBJ2-1, reads KAGVTQTPRYLIKTRGQQVTLSCSPISGHRSVSWYQQTPGQGLQFLFEYFSETQRNKGNFPGRFSGRQFSNSRSEMNVSTLELGDSALYLCASSFSGRFNEQFFGPGTRLTVL.

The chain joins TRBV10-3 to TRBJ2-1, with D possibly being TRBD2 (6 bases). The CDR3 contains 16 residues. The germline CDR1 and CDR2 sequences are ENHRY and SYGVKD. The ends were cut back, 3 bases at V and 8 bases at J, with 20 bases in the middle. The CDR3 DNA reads TGTGCCATCAGTGACCCGACCGGGACTGGTAACGATGAGCAGTTCTTC. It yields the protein CAISDPTGTGNDEQFF.

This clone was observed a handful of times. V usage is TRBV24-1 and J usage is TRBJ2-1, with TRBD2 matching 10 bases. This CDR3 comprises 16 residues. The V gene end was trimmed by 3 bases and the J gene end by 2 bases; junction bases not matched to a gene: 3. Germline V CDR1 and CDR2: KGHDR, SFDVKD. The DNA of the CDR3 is TGTGCCACCAGTGATACACTAGCGGGGACCTACAATGAGCAGTTCTTC. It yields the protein CATSDTLAGTYNEQFF.

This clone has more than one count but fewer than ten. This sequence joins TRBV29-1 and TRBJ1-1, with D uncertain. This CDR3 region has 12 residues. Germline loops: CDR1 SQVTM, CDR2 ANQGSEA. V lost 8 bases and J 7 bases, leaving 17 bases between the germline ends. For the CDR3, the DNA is TGCAGCTTGGAAGGGTGGCGGGGTGAAGCTTTCTTT. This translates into CSLEGWRGEAFF. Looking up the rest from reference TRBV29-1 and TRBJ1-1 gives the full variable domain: SAVISQKPSRDICQRGTSLTIQCQVDSQVTMMFWYRQQPGQSLTLIATANQGSEATYESGFVIDKFPISRPNLTFSTLTVSNMSPEDSSIYLCSLEGWRGEAFFGQGTRLTVV.

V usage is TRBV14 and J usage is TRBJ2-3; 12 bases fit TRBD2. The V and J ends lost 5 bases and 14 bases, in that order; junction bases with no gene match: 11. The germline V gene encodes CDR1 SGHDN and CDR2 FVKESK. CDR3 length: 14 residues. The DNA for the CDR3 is TGTGCCAGCAGCGGACTAGCGGGACCCGAAAACCGGTATTTT. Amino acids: CASSGLAGPENRYF.

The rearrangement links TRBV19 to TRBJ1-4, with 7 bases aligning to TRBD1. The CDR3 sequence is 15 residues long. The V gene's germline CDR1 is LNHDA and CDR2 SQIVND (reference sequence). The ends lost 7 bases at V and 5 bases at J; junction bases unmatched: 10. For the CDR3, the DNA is TGTGCCAGTATCAACCAACAGGGGACGAATGAAAAACTGTTTTTT. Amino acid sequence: CASINQQGTNEKLFF.

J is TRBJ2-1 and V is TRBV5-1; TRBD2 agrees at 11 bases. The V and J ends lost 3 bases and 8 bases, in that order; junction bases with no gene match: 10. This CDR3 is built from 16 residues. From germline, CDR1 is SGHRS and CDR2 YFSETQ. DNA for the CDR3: TGCGCCAGCAGCTCCGCGGGACTAGCGGCGTTCGATGAGCAGTTCTTC. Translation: CASSSAGLAAFDEQFF.

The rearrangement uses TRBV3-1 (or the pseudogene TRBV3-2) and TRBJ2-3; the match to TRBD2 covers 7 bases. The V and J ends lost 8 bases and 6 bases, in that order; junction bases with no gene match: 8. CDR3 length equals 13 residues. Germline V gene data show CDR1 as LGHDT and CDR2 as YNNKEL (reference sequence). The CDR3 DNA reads TGTGCCAGCGGTATAGTGGGAGGGGATACGCAGTATTTT. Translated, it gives CASGIVGGDTQYF.

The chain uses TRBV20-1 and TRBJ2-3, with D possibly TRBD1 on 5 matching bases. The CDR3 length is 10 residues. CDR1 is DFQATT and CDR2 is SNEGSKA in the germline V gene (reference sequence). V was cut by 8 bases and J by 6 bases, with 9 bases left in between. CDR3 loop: CSPRADTQYF. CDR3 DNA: TGCAGTCCCAGGGCGGATACGCAGTATTTT.

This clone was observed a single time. CDR3 DNA sequence: TGTGCCAGCAGCACCCTCGGCCGCGAGGGGACCCAGTACTTC. This sequence encodes CASSTLGREGTQYF. The chain uses TRBV6-5 and TRBJ2-5; weak D call: TRBD2 (5 bases). V lost 6 bases and J 7 bases, leaving 18 bases between the germline ends. CDR1 is MNHEY, CDR2 SVGAGI, per germline. This CDR3 spans 14 amino acids.

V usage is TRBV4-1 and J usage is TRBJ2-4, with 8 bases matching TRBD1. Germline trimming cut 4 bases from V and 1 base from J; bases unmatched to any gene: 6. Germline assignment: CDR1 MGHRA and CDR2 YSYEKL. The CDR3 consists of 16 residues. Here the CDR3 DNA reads TGCGCCAGCAGCCTCCCCAGACAGGGGGCCAAAAACATTCAGTACTTC. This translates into CASSLPRQGAKNIQYF.

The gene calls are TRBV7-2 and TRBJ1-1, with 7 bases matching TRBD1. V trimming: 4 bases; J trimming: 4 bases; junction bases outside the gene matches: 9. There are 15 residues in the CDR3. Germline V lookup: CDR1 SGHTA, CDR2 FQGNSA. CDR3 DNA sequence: TGTGCCAGCAGCTCGCAAGGGACAGTGGGCACTGAAGCTTTCTTT. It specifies CASSSQGTVGTEAFF.

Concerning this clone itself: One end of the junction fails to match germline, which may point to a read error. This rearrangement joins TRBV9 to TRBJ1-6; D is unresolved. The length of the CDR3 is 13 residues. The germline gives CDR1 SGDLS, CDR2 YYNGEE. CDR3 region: CASSVDNNPPLHF. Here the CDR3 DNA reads TGTGCCAGCAGCGTAGATAATAATCCACCCCTCCACTTT.

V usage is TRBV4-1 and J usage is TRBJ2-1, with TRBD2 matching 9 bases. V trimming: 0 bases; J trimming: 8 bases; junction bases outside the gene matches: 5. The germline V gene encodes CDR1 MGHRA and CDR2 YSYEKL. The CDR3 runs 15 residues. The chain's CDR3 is CASSQDWLAGYEQFF. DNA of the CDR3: TGCGCCAGCAGCCAAGATTGGCTAGCGGGATATGAGCAGTTCTTC.

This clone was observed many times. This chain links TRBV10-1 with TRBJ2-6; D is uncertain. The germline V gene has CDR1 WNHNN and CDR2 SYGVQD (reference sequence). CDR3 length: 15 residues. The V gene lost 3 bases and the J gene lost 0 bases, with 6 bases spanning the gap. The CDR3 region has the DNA TGCGCCAGCAGTGATCCACTCTCTGGGGCCAACGTCCTGACTTTC. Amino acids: CASSDPLSGANVLTF.

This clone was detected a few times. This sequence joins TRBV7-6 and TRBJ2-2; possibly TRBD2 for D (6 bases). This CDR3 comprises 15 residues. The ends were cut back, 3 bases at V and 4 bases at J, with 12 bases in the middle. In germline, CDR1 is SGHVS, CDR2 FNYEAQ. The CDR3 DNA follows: TGTGCCAGCAGCTTCGCTAGCGACTCCACCGGGGAGCTGTTTTTT. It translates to CASSFASDSTGELFF.